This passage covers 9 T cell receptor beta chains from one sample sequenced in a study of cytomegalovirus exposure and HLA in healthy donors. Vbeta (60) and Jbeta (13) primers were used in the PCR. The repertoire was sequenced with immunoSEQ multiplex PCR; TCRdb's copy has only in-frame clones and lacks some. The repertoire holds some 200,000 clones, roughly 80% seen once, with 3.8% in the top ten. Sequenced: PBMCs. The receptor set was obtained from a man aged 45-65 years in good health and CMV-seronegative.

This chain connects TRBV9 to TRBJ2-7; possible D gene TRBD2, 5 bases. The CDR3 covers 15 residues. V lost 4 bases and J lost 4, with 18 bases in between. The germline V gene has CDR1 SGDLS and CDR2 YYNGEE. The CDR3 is CASSQTGYGEYEQYF. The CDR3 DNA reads TGTGCCAGCAGCCAGACCGGGTATGGGGAGTACGAGCAGTACTTC. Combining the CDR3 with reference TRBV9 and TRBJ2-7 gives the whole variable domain DSGVTQTPKHLITATGQRVTLRCSPRSGDLSVYWYQQSLDQGLQFLIQYYNGEERAKGNILERFSAQQFPDLHSELNLSSLELGDSALYFCASSQTGYGEYEQYFGPGTRLTVT.

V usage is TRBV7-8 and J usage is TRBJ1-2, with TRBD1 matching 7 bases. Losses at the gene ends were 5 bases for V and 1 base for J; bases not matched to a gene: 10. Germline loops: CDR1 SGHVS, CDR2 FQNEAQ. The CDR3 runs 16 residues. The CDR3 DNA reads TGTGCCAGCAGCCTTATAAGGACAGGCAGTAACTATGGCTACACCTTC. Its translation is CASSLIRTGSNYGYTF.

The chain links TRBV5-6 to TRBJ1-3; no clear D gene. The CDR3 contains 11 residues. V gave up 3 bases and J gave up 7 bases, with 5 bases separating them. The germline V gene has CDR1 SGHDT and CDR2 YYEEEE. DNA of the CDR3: TGTGCCAGCAGCTCCAGGAACACCATATATTTT. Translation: CASSSRNTIYF.

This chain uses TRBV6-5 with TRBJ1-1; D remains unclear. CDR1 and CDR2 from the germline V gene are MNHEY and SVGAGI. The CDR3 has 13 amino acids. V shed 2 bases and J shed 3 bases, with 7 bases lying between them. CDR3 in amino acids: CASSYRRDTEAFF. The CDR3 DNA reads TGTGCCAGCAGTTACAGGAGAGACACTGAAGCTTTCTTT.

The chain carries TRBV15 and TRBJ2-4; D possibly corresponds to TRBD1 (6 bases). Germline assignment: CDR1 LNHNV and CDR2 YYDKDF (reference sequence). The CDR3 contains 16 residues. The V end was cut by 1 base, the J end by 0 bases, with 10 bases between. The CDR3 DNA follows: TGTGCCACCAGCAGAGCACCAGGGGTAGCCAAAAACATTCAGTACTTC. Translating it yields CATSRAPGVAKNIQYF.

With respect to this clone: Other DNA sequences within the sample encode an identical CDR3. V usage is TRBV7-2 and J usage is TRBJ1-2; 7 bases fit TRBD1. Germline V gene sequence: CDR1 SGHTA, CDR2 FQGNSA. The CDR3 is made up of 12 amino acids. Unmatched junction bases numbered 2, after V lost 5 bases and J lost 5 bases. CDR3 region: CASSVTGYGYTF. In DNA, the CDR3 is TGTGCCAGCAGCGTGACAGGGTATGGCTACACCTTC. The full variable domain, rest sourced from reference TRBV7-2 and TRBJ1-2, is GAGVSQSPSNKVTEKGKDVELRCDPISGHTALYWYRQSLGQGLEFLIYFQGNSAPDKSGLPSDRFSAERTGGSVSTLTIQRTQQEDSAVYLCASSVTGYGYTFGSGTRLTVV.

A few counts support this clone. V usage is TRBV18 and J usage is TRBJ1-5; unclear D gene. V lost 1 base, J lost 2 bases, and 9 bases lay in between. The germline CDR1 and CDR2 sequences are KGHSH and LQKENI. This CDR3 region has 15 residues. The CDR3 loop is CASSPLGDGNQPQHF. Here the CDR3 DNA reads TGTGCCAGCTCACCACTCGGGGATGGCAATCAGCCCCAGCATTTT. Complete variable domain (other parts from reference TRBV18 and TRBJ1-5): NAGVMQNPRHLVRRRGQEARLRCSPMKGHSHVYWYRQLPEEGLKFMVYLQKENIIDESGMPKERFSAEFPKEGPSILRIQQVVRGDSAAYFCASSPLGDGNQPQHFGDGTRLSIL.

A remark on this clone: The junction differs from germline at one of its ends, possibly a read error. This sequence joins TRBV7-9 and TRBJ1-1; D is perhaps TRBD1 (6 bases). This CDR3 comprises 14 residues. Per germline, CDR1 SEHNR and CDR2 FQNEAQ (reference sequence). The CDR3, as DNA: TGTTCCAGCAGCTTAGTAGGGGGACCCACTGAAGCTTTCTTT. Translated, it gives CSSSLVGGPTEAFF.

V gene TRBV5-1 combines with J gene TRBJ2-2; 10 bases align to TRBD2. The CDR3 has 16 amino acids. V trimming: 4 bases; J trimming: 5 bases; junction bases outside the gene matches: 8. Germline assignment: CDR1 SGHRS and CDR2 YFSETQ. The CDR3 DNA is TGCGCCAGCAGCCCCTTAGCGGGGGGCCCTACCGGGGAGCTGTTTTTT. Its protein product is CASSPLAGGPTGELFF.